The clone carrying this TCR beta chain was seen once. Its antigen is unknown. Assay execution took place at the deep level. Generated by immunoSEQ multiplex PCR, the TCRdb table keeps only in-frame clones and is missing some. The repertoire has around 610,000 clones, approximately 96% of them found once; the top ten carry less than 0.12%. CD45RO-negative cells were positively selected for CCR7, leaving out terminally differentiated effector memory CD45RA+ cells. J was trimmed by 5 bases and V by 6 bases; bases with no gene match: 7. CDR3 length: 15 residues. The germline V gene has CDR1 MDHEN and CDR2 SYDVKM. The data originate from a study of shared clonotypes between healthy human individuals. Findings and limits, study-wide: Clonotypes shared by all four donors outscored non-shared clonotypes in generation probability. In general, naive subsets displayed greater estimated richness than memory subsets did. What limited the represented genetic and exposure-history diversity was the small number of donors.

The chain joins TRBV28 to TRBJ2-4, with 10 nucleotides matching TRBD2. The sample was naive CD8+ T cells sorted from blood. This receptor was obtained from a woman aged 25-40 years in good health. CDR3 nucleotide sequence: TGTGCCAGCAGCCAACTAGCGGGAAGGGAAAACATTCAGTACTTC. This translates into CASSQLAGRENIQYF.